These 13 T cell receptor beta chains came from one sample sequenced in a study of cytomegalovirus exposure and HLA in healthy donors. A multiplex PCR was run with 60 Vbeta primers and 13 Jbeta primers. Method: immunoSEQ multiplex PCR; TCRdb's copy keeps in-frame clones and lacks some. The sample records around 110,000 clones, approximately 78% being singletons. What was sequenced was PBMCs. These receptors were obtained from a man aged 25 to 45 in good health and CMV-seropositive.

The sample holds a few counts of this clone. This sequence joins TRBV11-3 and TRBJ2-5, with D possibly TRBD2 on 6 matching bases. The V gene's germline CDR1 is SGHNT and CDR2 YENEEA. V was shortened by 5 bases and J by 5 bases, with 15 bases between the two germline ends. This CDR3 contains 14 residues. CDR3: CASSPGGTGETQYF. CDR3 nucleotide sequence: TGTGCCAGCAGCCCGGGCGGGACCGGGGAGACCCAGTACTTC.

This sequence joins TRBV7-2 and TRBJ2-3, with TRBD2 identical over 7 bases. The CDR3 consists of 14 residues. Trimming at V came to 5 bases and at J to 0 bases, leaving 2 bases not matched to a gene. The germline V gene has CDR1 SGHTA and CDR2 FQGNSA. CDR3 DNA sequence: TGTGCCAGCAGCGGGACTATGAGCACAGATACGCAGTATTTT. Its translation is CASSGTMSTDTQYF.

This chain links TRBV9 with TRBJ2-2, with D perhaps matching TRBD1 (5 bases). V lost 0 bases and J 3 bases, leaving 15 bases between the germline ends. Germline CDR1 and CDR2: SGDLS and YYNGEE. CDR3 length: 17 residues. DNA of the CDR3: TGTGCCAGCAGCGTAGGCCTCACCCGACAGTACACCGGGGAGCTGTTTTTT. As protein: CASSVGLTRQYTGELFF.

The rearrangement uses TRBV10-2 and TRBJ2-7, with 12 positions matching TRBD2. The CDR3 spans 13 residues. Trimming at V came to 8 bases and at J to 4 bases, leaving 3 bases not matched to a gene. Germline V lookup: CDR1 WSHSY, CDR2 SAAADI. The CDR3 is CASSSGGAYEQYF. The CDR3 bases are TGCGCCAGCTCTAGCGGGGGGGCGTACGAGCAGTACTTC.

CDR3 residues: CASSGRQGTNEKLFF. CDR3 nucleotides: TGTGCCAGCAGCGGGCGACAGGGAACTAATGAAAAACTGTTTTTT. The chain carries TRBV9 and TRBJ1-4, with TRBD1 matching 7 bases. Per germline, CDR1 SGDLS and CDR2 YYNGEE. The CDR3 sequence is 15 residues long. V was clipped by 3 bases and J by 1 base; unmatched bases: 3.

This clone was counted a single time. The chain uses TRBV29-1 and TRBJ1-2; TRBD1 agrees at 9 bases. The CDR3 covers 14 residues. The ends lost 4 bases at V and 7 bases at J; junction bases unmatched: 10. From germline, CDR1 is SQVTM and CDR2 ANQGSEA. Written as DNA, the CDR3 is TGCAGCGTTGGGGTGGGGACAGGGTTTTCTGGCTACACCTTC. This codes for CSVGVGTGFSGYTF.

The chain links TRBV6-6 to TRBJ2-3; 7 bases agree with TRBD1. The CDR3 spans 16 residues. The junction had 7 bases not matched to a gene; V was cut back by 4 bases and J by 0 bases. Germline assignment: CDR1 MNHNY and CDR2 SVGAGI (reference sequence). CDR3 protein: CASSWPGQSSTDTQYF. Written as DNA, the CDR3 is TGTGCCAGCAGTTGGCCGGGACAGAGTAGCACAGATACGCAGTATTTT.

The genes are TRBV7-3 and TRBJ1-1; D might be TRBD1 (5 bases). V lost 0 bases and J 4 bases, leaving 6 bases between the germline ends. There are 13 residues in the CDR3. Germline V CDR1 and CDR2: SGHTA, FQGTGA. The CDR3 is CASSLTGGTEAFF. In DNA, the CDR3 is TGTGCCAGCAGCTTAACGGGGGGCACTGAAGCTTTCTTT.

The chain has TRBV18 and TRBJ1-1, with 8 bases lining up with TRBD1. CDR1 and CDR2 (germline): KGHSH, LQKENI. This CDR3 spans 16 amino acids. Losses at the gene ends were 0 bases for V and 1 base for J; bases not matched to a gene: 4. The CDR3 sequence is CASSPPTGARNTEAFF. The CDR3, as DNA: TGTGCCAGCTCACCACCGACAGGGGCGAGGAACACTGAAGCTTTCTTT.

J is TRBJ1-2 and V is TRBV19, with TRBD1 matching over 8 bases. CDR1 LNHDA and CDR2 SQIVND come from the germline V gene (reference sequence). CDR3 size: 15 residues. V dropped 5 bases and J dropped 4; count of bases not matched to a gene: 9. In nucleotides, the CDR3 is TGTGCCAGTAGTCAACCGGGACAGGTACTCTATGGCTACACCTTC. Protein: CASSQPGQVLYGYTF.

V usage is TRBV27 and J usage is TRBJ1-1, with TRBD1 identical over 8 bases. J was trimmed by 1 base and V by 8 bases; bases with no gene match: 15. The V gene's germline CDR1 is MNHEY and CDR2 SMNVEV (reference sequence). The CDR3 length is 17 residues. The CDR3: CASRPWGTGVPNTEAFF. DNA of the CDR3: TGTGCCAGCCGACCCTGGGGGACAGGCGTCCCGAACACTGAAGCTTTCTTT.

V gene TRBV28 combines with J gene TRBJ1-1; TRBD1 matches at 9 bases. This CDR3 region has 11 residues. From germline, CDR1 is MDHEN and CDR2 SYDVKM. V lost 8 bases to trimming and J lost 11 bases; unmatched junction nucleotides: 6. The CDR3 loop reads CASATGGSAFF. Written as DNA, the CDR3 is TGTGCCAGCGCCACAGGGGGCTCGGCTTTCTTT. Supplemented by reference TRBV28 and TRBJ1-1, the full variable domain reads DVKVTQSSRYLVKRTGEKVFLECVQDMDHENMFWYRQDPGLGLRLIYFSYDVKMKEKGDIPEGYSVSREKKERFSLILESASTNQTSMYLCASATGGSAFFGQGTRLTVV.

This chain connects TRBV6-5 to TRBJ1-1, with D unclear. This CDR3 has 14 amino acids. The germline V gene has CDR1 MNHEY and CDR2 SVGAGI. V lost 10 bases, J lost 9 bases, and 24 bases lay in between. CDR3 sequence reads: CATRSRELSLKAFF. CDR3 DNA: TGTGCCACCCGATCGAGGGAATTATCCCTGAAAGCTTTCTTT.